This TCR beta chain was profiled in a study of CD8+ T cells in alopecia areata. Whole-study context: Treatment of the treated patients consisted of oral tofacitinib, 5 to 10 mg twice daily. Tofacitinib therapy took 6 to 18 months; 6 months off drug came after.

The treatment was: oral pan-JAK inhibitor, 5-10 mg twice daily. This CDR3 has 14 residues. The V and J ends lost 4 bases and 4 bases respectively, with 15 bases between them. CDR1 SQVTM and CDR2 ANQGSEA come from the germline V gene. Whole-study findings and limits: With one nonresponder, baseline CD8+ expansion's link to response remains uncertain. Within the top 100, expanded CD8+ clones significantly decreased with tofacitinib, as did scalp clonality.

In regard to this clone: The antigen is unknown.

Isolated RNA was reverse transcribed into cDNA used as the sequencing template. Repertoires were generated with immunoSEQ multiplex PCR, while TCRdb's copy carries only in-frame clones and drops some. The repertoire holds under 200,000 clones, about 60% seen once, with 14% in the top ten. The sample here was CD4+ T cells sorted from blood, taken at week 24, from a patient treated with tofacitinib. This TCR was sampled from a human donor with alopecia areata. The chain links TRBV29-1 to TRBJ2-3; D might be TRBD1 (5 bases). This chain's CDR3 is CSVGPRQRPDTQYF. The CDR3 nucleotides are TGCAGCGTTGGACCTCGACAGAGGCCAGATACGCAGTATTTT.